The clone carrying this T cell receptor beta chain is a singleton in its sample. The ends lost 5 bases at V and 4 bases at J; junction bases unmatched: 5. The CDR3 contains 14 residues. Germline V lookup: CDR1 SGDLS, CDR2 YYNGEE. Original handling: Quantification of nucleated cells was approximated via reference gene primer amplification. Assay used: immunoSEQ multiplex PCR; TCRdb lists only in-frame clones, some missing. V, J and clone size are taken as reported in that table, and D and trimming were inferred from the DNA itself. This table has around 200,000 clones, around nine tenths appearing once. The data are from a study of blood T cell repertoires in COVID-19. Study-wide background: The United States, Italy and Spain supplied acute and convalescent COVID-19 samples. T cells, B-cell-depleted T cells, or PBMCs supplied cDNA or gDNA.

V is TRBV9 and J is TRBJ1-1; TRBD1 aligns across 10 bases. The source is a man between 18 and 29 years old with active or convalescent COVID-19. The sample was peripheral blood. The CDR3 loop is CASRAGTGVTEAFF. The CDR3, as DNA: TGTGCCAGCAGAGCCGGGACAGGGGTCACTGAAGCTTTCTTT.